This is a list of T cell receptor beta chains from one sample in a study of CD8 T cells in ankylosing spondylitis. In TCRdb, the 5' RACE reads were re-called with MiXCR into one record per CDR3 protein. The data hold about 500,000 distinct CDR3 sequences, with approximately 5.3% observed a single time. The specimen was blood, either unsorted or a sorted T cell fraction (not recorded which). These receptors all come from a male donor with ankylosing spondylitis. Each CDR3 is given with its conserved first and last residue. The D gene is left open where the match is weak. Clone size is stated in some rows and not others, as once, few, many or a class when expanded.

len,d_gene,abundance,v_gene,j_gene,CDR3aa,CDR3nt
13,NA,many,TRBV6-2/TRBV6-3,TRBJ2-7,CASSYRGRYEQYF,TGTGCCAGCAGTTACAGGGGAAGGTACGAGCAGTACTTC
13,NA,many,TRBV6-2/TRBV6-3,TRBJ1-2,CASSYGSWVGYTF,TGTGCCAGCAGTTACGGTTCGTGGGTCGGCTACACCTTC
16,NA,many,TRBV5-1,TRBJ1-1,CASSLGHRQAQTEAFF,TGCGCCAGCAGCTTGGGACACAGACAGGCCCAAACTGAAGCTTTCTTT
17,TRBD1,many,TRBV5-8,TRBJ1-4,CASSLWQGATTNEKLFF,TGTGCCAGCAGCTTGTGGCAGGGGGCCACCACTAATGAAAAACTGTTTTTT
14,NA,many,TRBV7-8,TRBJ2-1,CASSSRGRYNEQFF,TGTGCCAGCAGCTCAAGGGGCCGTTACAATGAGCAGTTCTTC
13,NA,NA,TRBV2,TRBJ2-5,CASSDGGVETQYF,TGTGCCAGCAGTGACGGGGGCGTAGAGACCCAGTACTTC
16,NA,many,TRBV7-2,TRBJ2-6,CASSPGGPSGANVLTF,TGTGCCAGCAGCCCCGGGGGACCCTCTGGGGCCAACGTCCTGACTTTC
13,TRBD1,many,TRBV27,TRBJ1-2,CASRLTGEHGYTF,TGTGCCAGCAGGTTGACAGGGGAACATGGCTACACCTTC
12,NA,many,TRBV7-9,TRBJ2-7,CASRSGTYEQYF,TGTGCCAGCAGATCCGGGACCTACGAGCAGTACTTC
17,TRBD2,NA,TRBV7-2,TRBJ2-3,CASSARGGLALTDTQYF,TGTGCCAGCAGCGCCCGAGGGGGACTAGCTCTGACAGATACGCAGTATTTT
15,TRBD2,few,TRBV7-9,TRBJ2-1,CASTFSGMEDNEQFF,TGTGCCAGCACCTTTAGCGGGATGGAAGATAATGAGCAGTTCTTC
12,NA,many,TRBV5-6,TRBJ1-1,CASSLNPTEAFF,TGTGCCAGCAGCCTTAATCCCACTGAAGCTTTCTTT
14,NA,many,TRBV28,TRBJ2-7,CASSPRSWGNEQYF,TGTGCCAGCAGCCCCCGGTCTTGGGGGAACGAGCAGTACTTC
11,NA,many,TRBV29-1,TRBJ2-7,CSVGKGYEQYF,TGCAGCGTTGGGAAGGGGTATGAGCAGTACTTC
16,NA,many,TRBV12-3/TRBV12-4,TRBJ1-2,CASSFQGKTFWYGYTF,TGTGCCAGCAGTTTCCAGGGGAAGACTTTTTGGTATGGCTACACCTTC
19,NA,few,TRBV5-6,TRBJ2-2,CASSLSWSTRAINTGELFF,TGTGCCAGCAGCTTGTCGTGGTCAACTCGGGCCATAAACACCGGGGAGCTGTTTTTT
12,NA,many,TRBV5-5,TRBJ1-1,CASSRPGTEAFF,TGTGCCAGCAGCCGACCTGGCACTGAAGCTTTCTTT
16,NA,many,TRBV5-1,TRBJ2-1,CASSSRGVWGGNEQFF,TGCGCCAGCAGCTCGAGAGGCGTCTGGGGCGGCAATGAGCAGTTCTTC